Below, one TCR beta chain is given with its context. Its specificity is unknown. The sample is drawn from a study of T cell responses to AZD1222 COVID-19 vaccine. The study's findings and limits: White British people made up most donors, females outnumbered males, and clonal diversity was possibly underestimated.

The CDR3 extends over 16 amino acids. Trimming took 3 bases from V and 4 from J, leaving 18 bases between them. The germline CDR1 and CDR2 sequences are SGHDN and FVKESK. Pooling of second doses given at about 4 or about 12 weeks was done. TCRdb keeps only in-frame clones here, not all; method: immunoSEQ multiplex PCR. The sample lists about 130,000 clones; around 89% were seen once. The clonotype originates from an adult who received the AZD1222 COVID-19 vaccine. Material: peripheral blood, obtained 28 days after the second AZD1222 dose. The chain recombines TRBV14 with TRBJ1-2; D is possibly TRBD1 (5 bases). This chain's CDR3 is CASSHGSGGTGYGYTF. DNA of the CDR3: TGTGCCAGCAGCCACGGGAGCGGGGGAACCGGCTATGGCTACACCTTC. The variable domain in full, completed from reference TRBV14 and TRBJ1-2, reads EAGVTQFPSHSVIEKGQTVTLRCDPISGHDNLYWYRRVMGKEIKFLLHFVKESKQDESGMPNNRFLAERTGGTYSTLKVQPAELEDSGVYFCASSHGSGGTGYGYTFGSGTRLTVV.